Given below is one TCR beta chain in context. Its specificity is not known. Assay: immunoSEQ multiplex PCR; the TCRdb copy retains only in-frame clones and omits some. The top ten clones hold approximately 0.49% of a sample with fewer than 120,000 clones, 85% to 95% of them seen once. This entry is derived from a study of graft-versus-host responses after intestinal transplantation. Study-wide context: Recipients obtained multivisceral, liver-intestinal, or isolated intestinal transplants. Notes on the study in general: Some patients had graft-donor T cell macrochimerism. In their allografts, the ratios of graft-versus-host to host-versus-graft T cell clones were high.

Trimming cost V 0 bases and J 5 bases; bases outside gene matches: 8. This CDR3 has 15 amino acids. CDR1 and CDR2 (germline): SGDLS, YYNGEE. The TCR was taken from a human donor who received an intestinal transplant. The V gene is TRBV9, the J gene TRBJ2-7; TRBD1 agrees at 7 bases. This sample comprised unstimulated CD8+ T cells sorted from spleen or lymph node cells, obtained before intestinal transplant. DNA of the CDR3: TGTGCCAGCAGCGTAGAGGACAGGACGATAGACGAGCAGTACTTC. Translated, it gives CASSVEDRTIDEQYF.